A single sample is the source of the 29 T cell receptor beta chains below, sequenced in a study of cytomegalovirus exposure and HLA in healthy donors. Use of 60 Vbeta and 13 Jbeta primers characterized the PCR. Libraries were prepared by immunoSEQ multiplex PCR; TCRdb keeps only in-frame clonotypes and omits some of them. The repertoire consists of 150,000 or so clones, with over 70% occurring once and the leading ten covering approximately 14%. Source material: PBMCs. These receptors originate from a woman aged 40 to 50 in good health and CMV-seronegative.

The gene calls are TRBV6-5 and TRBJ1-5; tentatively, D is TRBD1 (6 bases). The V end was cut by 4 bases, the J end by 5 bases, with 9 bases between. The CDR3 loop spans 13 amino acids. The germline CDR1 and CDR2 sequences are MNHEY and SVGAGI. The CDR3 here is CASSSDRYQPQHF. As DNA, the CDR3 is TGTGCCAGCAGTTCGGACAGATATCAGCCCCAGCATTTT.

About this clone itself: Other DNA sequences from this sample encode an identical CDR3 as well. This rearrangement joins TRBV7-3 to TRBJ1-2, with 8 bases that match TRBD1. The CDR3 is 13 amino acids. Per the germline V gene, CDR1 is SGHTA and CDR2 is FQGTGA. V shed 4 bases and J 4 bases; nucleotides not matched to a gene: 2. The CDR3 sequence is CASSSGQGYGYTF. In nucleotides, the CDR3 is TGTGCCAGCAGCTCCGGACAGGGCTATGGCTACACCTTC.

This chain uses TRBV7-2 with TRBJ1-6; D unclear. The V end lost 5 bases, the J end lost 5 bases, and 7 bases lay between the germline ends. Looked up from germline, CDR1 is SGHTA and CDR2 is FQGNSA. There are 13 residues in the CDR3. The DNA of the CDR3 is TGTGCCAGCAGCGGCGGGAATAATTCACCCCTCCACTTT. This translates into CASSGGNNSPLHF.

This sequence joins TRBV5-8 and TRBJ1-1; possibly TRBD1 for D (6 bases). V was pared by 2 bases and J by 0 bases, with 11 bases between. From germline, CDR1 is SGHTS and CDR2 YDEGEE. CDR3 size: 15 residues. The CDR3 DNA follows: TGTGCCAGCAGCTTTGGGGGCGCGGTGAACACTGAAGCTTTCTTT. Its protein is CASSFGGAVNTEAFF.

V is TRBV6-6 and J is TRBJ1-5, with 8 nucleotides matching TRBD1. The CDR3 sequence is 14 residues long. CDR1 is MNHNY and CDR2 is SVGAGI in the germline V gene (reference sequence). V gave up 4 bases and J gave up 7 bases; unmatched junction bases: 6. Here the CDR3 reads CASSWTGLEQPQHF. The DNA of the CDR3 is TGTGCCAGCAGTTGGACAGGGTTAGAGCAGCCCCAGCATTTT.

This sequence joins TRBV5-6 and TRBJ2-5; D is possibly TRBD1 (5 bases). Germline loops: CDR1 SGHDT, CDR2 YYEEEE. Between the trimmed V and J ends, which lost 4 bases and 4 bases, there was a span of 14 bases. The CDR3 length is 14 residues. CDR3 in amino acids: CASSTQGLAETQYF. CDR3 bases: TGTGCCAGCAGCACGCAGGGTCTGGCAGAGACCCAGTACTTC.

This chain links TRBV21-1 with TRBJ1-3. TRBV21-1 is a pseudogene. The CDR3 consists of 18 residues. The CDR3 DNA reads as TGTGCCAGCAGCAAAGCGCGGAAGGGCAGTCCGGGAGGAAACACCATATATTTT. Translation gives CASSKARKGSPGGNTIYF.

Here the CDR3 DNA reads TGTGCCAGCAGTGAAATTCGCGGTCCGACAGGTGGCTACACCTTC. The encoded protein is CASSEIRGPTGGYTF. The chain joins TRBV6-1 to TRBJ1-2; weak D call: TRBD1 (6 bases). The CDR3 is 15 amino acids. CDR1 and CDR2 from the germline V gene are MNHNS and SASEGT. Deletions cut 2 bases from V and 7 bases from J, with 17 bases between.

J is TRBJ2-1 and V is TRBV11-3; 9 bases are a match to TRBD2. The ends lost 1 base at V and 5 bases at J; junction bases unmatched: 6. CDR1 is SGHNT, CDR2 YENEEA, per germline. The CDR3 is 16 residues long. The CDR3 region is CASSLGGGRANNEQFF. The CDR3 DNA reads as TGTGCCAGCAGCTTAGGTGGCGGGAGGGCCAACAATGAGCAGTTCTTC.

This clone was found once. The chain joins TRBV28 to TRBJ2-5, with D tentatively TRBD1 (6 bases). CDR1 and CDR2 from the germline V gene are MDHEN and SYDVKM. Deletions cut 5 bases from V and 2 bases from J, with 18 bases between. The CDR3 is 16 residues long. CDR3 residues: CASSLSFPQGQETQYF. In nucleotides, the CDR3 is TGTGCCAGCAGTCTTTCTTTCCCCCAGGGGCAAGAGACCCAGTACTTC.

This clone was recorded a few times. CDR3 amino acids: CASSFPGQSTSTDTQYF. The CDR3, as DNA: TGTGCCAGCAGCTTTCCGGGACAGTCAACTAGCACAGATACGCAGTATTTT. The chain recombines TRBV28 with TRBJ2-3, with 7 positions matching TRBD1. CDR1 is MDHEN and CDR2 is SYDVKM in the germline V gene. Trimming at V came to 6 bases and at J to 0 bases, leaving 12 bases not matched to a gene. The CDR3 loop spans 17 amino acids.

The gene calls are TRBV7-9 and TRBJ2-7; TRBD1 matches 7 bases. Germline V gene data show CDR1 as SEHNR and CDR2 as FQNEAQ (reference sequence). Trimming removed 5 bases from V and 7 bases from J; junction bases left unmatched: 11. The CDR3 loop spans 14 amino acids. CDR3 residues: CASSKDRFEGEQYF. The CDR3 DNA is TGTGCCAGCAGCAAGGACAGGTTTGAGGGGGAGCAGTACTTC.

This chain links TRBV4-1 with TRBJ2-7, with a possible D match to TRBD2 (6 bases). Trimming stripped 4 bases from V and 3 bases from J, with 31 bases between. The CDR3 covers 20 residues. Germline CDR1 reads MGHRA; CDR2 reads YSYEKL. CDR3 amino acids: CASSPGEEVFFGGRNYEQYF. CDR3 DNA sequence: TGCGCCAGCAGCCCCGGGGAGGAGGTATTTTTTGGCGGCCGAAACTACGAGCAGTACTTC.

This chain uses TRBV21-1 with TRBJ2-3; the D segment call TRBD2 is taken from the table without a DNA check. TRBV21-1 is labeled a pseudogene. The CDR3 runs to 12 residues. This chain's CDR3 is CASSMERDTQYF. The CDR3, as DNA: TGTGCCAGCAGCATGGAGCGGGATACGCAGTATTTT.

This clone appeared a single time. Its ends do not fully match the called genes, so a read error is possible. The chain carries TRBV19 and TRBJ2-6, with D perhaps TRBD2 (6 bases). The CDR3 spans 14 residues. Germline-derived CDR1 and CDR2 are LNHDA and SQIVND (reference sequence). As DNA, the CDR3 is TGTGCCGGCCCCCGGGACTCTGGGGCCAACGGCCTGACTTTC. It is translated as CAGPRDSGANGLTF.

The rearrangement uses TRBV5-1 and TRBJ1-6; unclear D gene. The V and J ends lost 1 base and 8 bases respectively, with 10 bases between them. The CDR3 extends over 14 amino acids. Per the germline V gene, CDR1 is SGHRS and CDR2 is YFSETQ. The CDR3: CASSLSGIDSPLHF. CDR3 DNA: TGCGCCAGCAGCTTGTCGGGTATTGATTCACCCCTCCACTTT.

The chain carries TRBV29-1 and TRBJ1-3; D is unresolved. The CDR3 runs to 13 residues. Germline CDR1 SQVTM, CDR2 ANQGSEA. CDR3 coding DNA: TGCAGTGTATCAGAAGCGTCCGGAAACACCATATATTTT. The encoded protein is CSVSEASGNTIYF.

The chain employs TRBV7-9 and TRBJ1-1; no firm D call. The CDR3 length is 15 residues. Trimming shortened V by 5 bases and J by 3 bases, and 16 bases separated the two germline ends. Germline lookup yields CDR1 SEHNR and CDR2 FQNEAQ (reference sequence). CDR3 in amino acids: CASSGRNTWDTEAFF. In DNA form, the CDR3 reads TGTGCCAGCAGCGGGCGAAACACTTGGGACACTGAAGCTTTCTTT.

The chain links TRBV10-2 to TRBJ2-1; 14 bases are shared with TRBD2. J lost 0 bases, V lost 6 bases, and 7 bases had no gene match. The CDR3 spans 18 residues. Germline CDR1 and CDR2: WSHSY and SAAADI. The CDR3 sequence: CASSGGLAGVSSYNEQFF. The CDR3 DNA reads TGCGCCAGCAGCGGGGGACTAGCGGGAGTTAGCTCCTACAATGAGCAGTTCTTC.

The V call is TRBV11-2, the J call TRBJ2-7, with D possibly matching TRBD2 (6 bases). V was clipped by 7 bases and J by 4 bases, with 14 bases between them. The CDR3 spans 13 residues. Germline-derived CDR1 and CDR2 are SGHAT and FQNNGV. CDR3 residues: CASNRLGLYEQYF. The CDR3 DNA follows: TGTGCCAGCAACCGACTAGGACTTTACGAGCAGTACTTC. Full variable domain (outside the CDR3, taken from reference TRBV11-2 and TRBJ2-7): EAGVAQSPRYKIIEKRQSVAFWCNPISGHATLYWYQQILGQGPKLLIQFQNNGVVDDSQLPKDRFSAERLKGVDSTLKIQPAKLEDSAVYLCASNRLGLYEQYFGPGTRLTVT.

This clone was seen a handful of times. The CDR3 is CASSGLAGGDTQYF. CDR3 sequence (DNA): TGTGCCAGCAGTGGACTAGCGGGGGGCGATACGCAGTATTTT. The rearrangement links TRBV6-5 to TRBJ2-3; the match to TRBD2 covers 14 bases. J gave up 6 bases and V 5 bases, and 1 base lay outside the gene matches. The CDR3 runs to 14 residues. Germline CDR1 reads MNHEY; CDR2 reads SVGAGI.

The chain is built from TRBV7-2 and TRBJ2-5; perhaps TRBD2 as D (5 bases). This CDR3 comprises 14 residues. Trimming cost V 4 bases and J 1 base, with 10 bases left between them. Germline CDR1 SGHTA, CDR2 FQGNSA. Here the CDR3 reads CASSSPAAQETQYF. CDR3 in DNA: TGTGCCAGCAGCTCCCCAGCGGCCCAAGAGACCCAGTACTTC. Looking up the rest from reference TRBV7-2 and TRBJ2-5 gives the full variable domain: GAGVSQSPSNKVTEKGKDVELRCDPISGHTALYWYRQSLGQGLEFLIYFQGNSAPDKSGLPSDRFSAERTGGSVSTLTIQRTQQEDSAVYLCASSSPAAQETQYFGPGTRLLVL.

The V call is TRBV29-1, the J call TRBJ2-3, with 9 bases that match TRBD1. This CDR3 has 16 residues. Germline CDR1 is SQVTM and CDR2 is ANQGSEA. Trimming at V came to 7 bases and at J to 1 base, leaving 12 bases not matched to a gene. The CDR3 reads CSGWTGDVIGTDTQYF. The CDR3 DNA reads TGCAGCGGGTGGACAGGGGACGTAATTGGCACAGATACGCAGTATTTT.

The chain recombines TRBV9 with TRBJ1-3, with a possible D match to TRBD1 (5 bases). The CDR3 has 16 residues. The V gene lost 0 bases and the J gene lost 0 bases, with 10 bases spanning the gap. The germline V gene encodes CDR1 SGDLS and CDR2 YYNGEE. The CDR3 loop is CASSVGAGASGNTIYF. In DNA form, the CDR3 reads TGTGCCAGCAGCGTAGGGGCTGGGGCCTCTGGAAACACCATATATTTT.

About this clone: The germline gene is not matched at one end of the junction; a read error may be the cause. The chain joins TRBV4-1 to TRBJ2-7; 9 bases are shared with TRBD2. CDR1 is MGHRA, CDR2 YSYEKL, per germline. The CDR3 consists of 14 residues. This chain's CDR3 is CASIQGGGVREQYF. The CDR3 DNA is TGCGCCAGCATCCAAGGCGGGGGGGTTCGAGAGCAGTACTTC.

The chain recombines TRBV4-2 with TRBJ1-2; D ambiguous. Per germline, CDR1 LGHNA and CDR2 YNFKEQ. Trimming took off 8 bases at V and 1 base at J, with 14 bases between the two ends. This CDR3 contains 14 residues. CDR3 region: CASGGAGNNYGYTF. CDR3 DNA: TGTGCCAGCGGAGGAGCGGGGAATAACTATGGCTACACCTTC.

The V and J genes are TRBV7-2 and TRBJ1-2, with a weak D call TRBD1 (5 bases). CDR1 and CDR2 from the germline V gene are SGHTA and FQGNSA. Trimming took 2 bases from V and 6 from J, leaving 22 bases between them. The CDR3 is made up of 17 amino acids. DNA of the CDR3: TGTGCCAGCAGCTTATTTGGGTCCAGGGAAGATAGGAATGGCTACACCTTC. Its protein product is CASSLFGSREDRNGYTF.

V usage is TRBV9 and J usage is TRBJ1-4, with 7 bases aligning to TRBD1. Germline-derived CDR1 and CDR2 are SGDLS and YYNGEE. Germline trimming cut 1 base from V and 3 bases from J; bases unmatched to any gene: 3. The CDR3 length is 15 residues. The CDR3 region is CASSVLTGPNEKLFF. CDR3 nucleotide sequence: TGTGCCAGCAGCGTATTGACAGGGCCTAATGAAAAACTGTTTTTT.

The CDR3 spells CASSTTLRMTAFF. CDR3 bases: TGTGCCAGCTCCACGACTTTAAGGATGACGGCTTTCTTT. This chain joins TRBV18 and TRBJ1-1; D ambiguous. Between the trimmed V and J ends, which lost 6 bases and 11 bases, there was a span of 19 bases. The CDR3 sequence is 13 residues long. CDR1 and CDR2 from the germline V gene are KGHSH and LQKENI.